These 20 T cell receptor beta chains were all obtained from the same sample, sequenced in a study of regulatory T cells in long-lasting Graves disease. Investigators prepared the TCR beta libraries by applying iRepertoire HTBI primers and Arm-PCR of CDR3 regions. TCRdb itself ran the multiplex PCR reads through MiXCR, one entry per CDR3 protein. The data contain 400,000 to 500,000 distinct CDR3 sequences, approximately 23% of them seen just once; the ten biggest clones take up approximately 14%. Time point here: persistent/refractory GD, antithyroid drugs over 5 years with positive TRAb. Isolated PBMC RNA provided the starting material for the TCR library. The sample consisted of peripheral blood mononuclear cells (PBMCs), taken when the disease was refractory, from a patient treated with antithyroid drugs. The origin of the receptors is a female donor with Graves disease.

The J gene is TRBJ1-5, the V gene TRBV4-3; D is possibly TRBD1 (5 bases). This CDR3 is built from 13 residues. Germline V gene data show CDR1 as LGHNA and CDR2 as YSLEER. The V end lost 8 bases, the J end lost 6 bases, and 14 bases lay between the germline ends. This CDR3 reads CASGRPGGQPQHF. In nucleotides, the CDR3 is TGCGCCAGCGGGCGACCGGGGGGTCAGCCCCAGCATTTT.

This clonotype was found many times. The chain combines TRBV7-2 with TRBJ1-4, with TRBD1 identical over 8 bases. The CDR3 sequence is 19 residues long. CDR1 and CDR2 from the germline V gene are SGHTA and FQGNSA. The junction had 12 bases not matched to a gene; V was cut back by 1 base and J by 2 bases. CDR3 loop: CASSLGGRGHRRTNEKLFF. The CDR3 DNA follows: TGTGCCAGCAGCTTAGGTGGCAGGGGGCACCGGCGGACTAATGAAAAACTGTTTTTT.

The V call is TRBV6-1, the J call TRBJ1-5; tentatively, D is TRBD1 (6 bases). V gave up 5 bases and J gave up 3 bases, with 11 bases separating them. The CDR3 totals 14 residues. Germline CDR1 and CDR2: MNHNS and SASEGT. The CDR3 DNA follows: TGTGCCAGCAGTCCAGACAGGCTCAATCAGCCCCAGCATTTT. Residues: CASSPDRLNQPQHF.

This clonotype turned up a few times. The chain links TRBV28 to TRBJ2-2; no firm D call. The V end lost 3 bases, the J end lost 7 bases, and 12 bases lay between the germline ends. This CDR3 spans 14 amino acids. Germline values: CDR1 MDHEN, CDR2 SYDVKM. CDR3: CASSFGDRLGELFF. The CDR3 bases are TGTGCCAGCAGTTTTGGGGATCGGCTCGGGGAGCTGTTTTTT.

V is TRBV11-3 and J is TRBJ2-2; D might be TRBD2 (5 bases). Germline V lookup: CDR1 SGHNT, CDR2 YENEEA. This CDR3 comprises 16 residues. Trimming shortened V by 1 base and J by 8 bases, and 17 bases separated the two germline ends. The CDR3 sequence: CASSLGSRGWTGELFF. CDR3 in DNA: TGTGCCAGCAGCTTAGGGAGCCGGGGATGGACGGGGGAGCTGTTTTTT. Full variable domain (missing parts from reference TRBV11-3 and TRBJ2-2): EAGVVQSPRYKIIEKKQPVAFWCNPISGHNTLYWYLQNLGQGPELLIRYENEEAVDDSQLPKDRFSAERLKGVDSTLKIQPAELGDSAVYLCASSLGSRGWTGELFFGEGSRLTVL.

A few counts support this clonotype. This chain uses TRBV28 with TRBJ1-5; 7 nucleotides match TRBD1. The CDR3 length is 16 residues. With V trimmed by 3 bases and J by 1 base, 6 bases remained unmatched. CDR1 and CDR2 from the germline V gene are MDHEN and SYDVKM. The CDR3 DNA is TGTGCCAGCAGTTTGAACAGGGGTGGAAGCAATCAGCCCCAGCATTTT. Its protein is CASSLNRGGSNQPQHF.

The chain employs TRBV29-1 and TRBJ2-5; D not certain. This CDR3 comprises 12 residues. The germline V and J ends were trimmed by 3 bases and 3 bases, with 8 bases remaining between them. The germline gives CDR1 SQVTM, CDR2 ANQGSEA. CDR3 region: CSVDRTEETQYF. The CDR3 nucleotides are TGCAGCGTTGACCGGACGGAAGAGACCCAGTACTTC.

This clonotype showed up many times. V gene TRBV7-8 combines with J gene TRBJ1-1; no clear D gene. Germline V CDR1 and CDR2: SGHVS, FQNEAQ. The CDR3 runs 15 residues. V lost 2 bases, J lost 0 bases, and 10 bases lay in between. Here the CDR3 reads CASSLMGGLNTEAFF. The CDR3 nucleotides are TGTGCCAGCAGCTTAATGGGCGGTTTGAACACTGAAGCTTTCTTT.

At least ten counts were recorded for this clonotype. The chain joins TRBV28 to TRBJ1-1; a possible D gene is TRBD1 (5 bases). V dropped 7 bases and J dropped 10 bases, with 16 bases sitting between them. The CDR3 has 12 amino acids. Germline V gene data show CDR1 as MDHEN and CDR2 as SYDVKM. CDR3 sequence (DNA): TGTGCCAGCACGTTCCGAGGGCAGGGAGCTTTCTTT. This translates into CASTFRGQGAFF.

The V and J genes are TRBV25-1 and TRBJ2-2, with D tentatively TRBD2 (7 bases). There are 15 residues in the CDR3. Germline loops: CDR1 MGHDK, CDR2 SYGVNS. V was shortened by 8 bases and J by 4 bases, with 17 bases between the two germline ends. The CDR3 bases are TGTGCCAGCGGGGGGGGGGCGACCATCACCGGGGAGCTGTTTTTT. It is translated as CASGGGATITGELFF.

V is TRBV4-3 and J is TRBJ2-7, with TRBD1 identical over 7 bases. The germline V gene has CDR1 LGHNA and CDR2 YSLEER. The CDR3 loop spans 15 amino acids. V lost 5 bases to trimming and J lost 2 bases; unmatched junction nucleotides: 9. CDR3 sequence reads: CASSFPGQYTYEQYF. The CDR3 nucleotides read TGCGCCAGCAGCTTCCCGGGACAGTATACCTACGAGCAGTACTTC.

As DNA, the CDR3 is TGTGCCAGCAGCTTAATGAACGGCGATGAGCAGTTCTTC. Amino acid sequence: CASSLMNGDEQFF. The chain joins TRBV7-3 to TRBJ2-1, with D uncertain. The CDR3 is 13 amino acids. Germline CDR1 SGHTA, CDR2 FQGTGA. The V end lost 1 base, the J end lost 8 bases, and 9 bases lay between the germline ends.

The V and J genes are TRBV11-2 and TRBJ1-1; the D is unclear. Trimming stripped 5 bases from V and 3 bases from J, with 13 bases between. Germline CDR1 is SGHAT and CDR2 is FQNNGV. The CDR3 runs to 14 residues. CDR3 residues: CASSPRPAYTEAFF. CDR3 nucleotide sequence: TGTGCCAGCAGCCCCCGTCCAGCTTACACTGAAGCTTTCTTT.

This clonotype was found a few times. The chain carries TRBV6-2 or TRBV6-3 and TRBJ2-7; D is uncertain. Trimming pared 2 bases from V and 2 bases from J, leaving 13 bases between. CDR3 length: 15 residues. Germline V CDR1 and CDR2: MNHEY, SVGEGT. CDR3 protein: CASSYGSRAPYEQYF. DNA of the CDR3: TGTGCCAGCAGTTACGGGTCCCGGGCCCCCTACGAGCAGTACTTC.

This clonotype was detected many times. The V call is TRBV2, the J call TRBJ1-5; possibly TRBD1 for D (5 bases). The CDR3 has 11 amino acids. The V gene's germline CDR1 is SNHLY and CDR2 FYNNEI. In nucleotides, the CDR3 is TGTGCAAGCGGGACGGCTCAGCCCCAGCATTTT. Encoded protein: CASGTAQPQHF.

The CDR3 loop reads CASSLVSGEIYEQYF. The CDR3 coding sequence is TGTGCCAGCAGCTTAGTTAGCGGGGAGATCTACGAGCAGTACTTC. The genes are TRBV7-2 and TRBJ2-7, with 8 bases matching TRBD2. V was pared by 1 base and J by 3 bases, with 5 bases of the junction left unmatched. CDR1 and CDR2 from the germline V gene are SGHTA and FQGNSA. This CDR3 contains 15 residues.

V and J are TRBV28 and TRBJ1-6, with 11 bases lining up with TRBD1. This CDR3 has 15 residues. V lost 7 bases to trimming and J lost 14 bases; unmatched junction nucleotides: 13. The germline gives CDR1 MDHEN, CDR2 SYDVKM. CDR3 sequence: CASIRPGQGDRSLHF. The CDR3 nucleotides read TGTGCCAGCATTAGACCGGGACAGGGGGATAGATCCCTCCACTTT.

This chain joins TRBV19 and TRBJ1-5; a weak D match, TRBD1 (6 bases). This CDR3 spans 16 amino acids. V was shortened by 6 bases and J by 0 bases, with 15 bases between the two germline ends. In germline, CDR1 is LNHDA, CDR2 SQIVND (reference sequence). CDR3 residues: CASSRGGQYSNQPQHF. The DNA of the CDR3 is TGTGCCAGTAGCCGTGGGGGGCAGTATAGCAATCAGCCCCAGCATTTT.

V and J are TRBV19 and TRBJ1-6; TRBD1 is a possible D gene (6 bases). This CDR3 comprises 15 residues. The V end was cut by 8 bases, the J end by 9 bases, with 20 bases between. The V gene's germline CDR1 is LNHDA and CDR2 SQIVND (reference sequence). CDR3 in amino acids: CASGFEQGIGSPLHF. In DNA, the CDR3 is TGTGCCAGTGGCTTCGAACAGGGAATAGGTTCACCCCTCCACTTT. Supplemented by reference TRBV19 and TRBJ1-6, the full variable domain reads DGGITQSPKYLFRKEGQNVTLSCEQNLNHDAMYWYRQDPGQGLRLIYYSQIVNDFQKGDIAEGYSVSREKKESFPLTVTSAQKNPTAFYLCASGFEQGIGSPLHFGNGTRLTVT.

The rearrangement links TRBV19 to TRBJ2-7; 10 bases agree with TRBD1. Germline V gene data show CDR1 as LNHDA and CDR2 as SQIVND (reference sequence). CDR3 length: 14 amino acids. Unmatched junction bases numbered 9, after V lost 6 bases and J lost 7 bases. The CDR3 spells CASRSGTGAGEQYF. CDR3 bases: TGTGCCAGTAGATCCGGGACAGGGGCCGGAGAGCAGTACTTC.